Listed below are T cell receptor beta chains from one sample, sequenced in a study of monozygotic twins with cystic fibrosis. Clones were sequenced by immunoSEQ multiplex PCR, and TCRdb holds only the in-frame ones, with some missing. The top ten hold less than 0.8% of the sample, which has around 34,000 clones, approximately 72% seen once. Sequenced material: blood. These receptors all come from a girl between 5 and 17 years old with cystic fibrosis. Both conserved end residues are part of each CDR3. Each record gives: J gene, D gene, V gene, clone size, CDR3 DNA, CDR3 protein. A D gene is named only where the DNA matches it firmly. Clone size, where shown, is once, few, many, or a class for clones that have expanded.

J: TRBJ1-4; D: -; V: TRBV6-5; size: -; DNA: TGTGCCAGCAGTCTCCGGGGGGAGAATGAAAAACTGTTTTTT; CDR3: CASSLRGENEKLFF
J: TRBJ2-7; D: -; V: TRBV10-3; size: -; DNA: TGTGCCATCAGTGAAGAGGGACCTCCCCACTACGAGCAGTACTTC; CDR3: CAISEEGPPHYEQYF
J: TRBJ1-1; D: -; V: TRBV10-3; size: -; DNA: TGTGCCATCAGTGAAGGAATGTCCGGAACGAACACTGAAGCTTTCTTT; CDR3: CAISEGMSGTNTEAFF
J: TRBJ1-1; D: TRBD1; V: TRBV7-2; size: -; DNA: TGTGCCAGCAGCTTAGGAACAGGGGCGAACACTGAAGCTTTCTTT; CDR3: CASSLGTGANTEAFF
J: TRBJ2-7; D: TRBD1; V: TRBV19; size: -; DNA: TGTGCCAGTAGTACCAGACAGGGCTCCTACGAGCAGTACTTC; CDR3: CASSTRQGSYEQYF
J: TRBJ2-3; D: -; V: TRBV30; size: -; DNA: TGTGCCTGGAGTGTAGGGTCCGGAGGAGGTGATACGCAGTATTTT; CDR3: CAWSVGSGGGDTQYF
J: TRBJ1-2; D: -; V: TRBV5-4; size: -; DNA: TGTGCCAGCAGCTTGGGGGACAAGTCTAACTATGGCTACACCTTC; CDR3: CASSLGDKSNYGYTF
J: TRBJ2-7; D: TRBD1; V: TRBV2; size: -; DNA: TGTGCCGGTGGACAGGGGGGAATATACGAGCAGTACTTC; CDR3: CAGGQGGIYEQYF
J: TRBJ2-3; D: -; V: TRBV27; size: -; DNA: TGTGCCAGCAGTTTATCTCGTGGGGGCTTTTCGCAGTATTTT; CDR3: CASSLSRGGFSQYF
J: TRBJ2-7; D: -; V: TRBV6-5; size: -; DNA: TGTGCCAGCAGCCCGAGGACTGGATATTACTACGAGCAGTACTTC; CDR3: CASSPRTGYYYEQYF
J: TRBJ2-2; D: -; V: TRBV27; size: -; DNA: TGTGCCAGCAACCAAAGGGGAACTAGAGCCCAGGTCCCCGGGGAGCTGTTTTTT; CDR3: CASNQRGTRAQVPGELFF
J: TRBJ1-1; D: TRBD1; V: TRBV28; size: -; DNA: TGTGCCAGCAGTTTAGACAGGGCGAACACTGAAGCTTTCTTT; CDR3: CASSLDRANTEAFF
J: TRBJ2-7; D: -; V: TRBV5-1; size: -; DNA: TGCGCCAGCAGCTACACGAGAGACGAGCAGTACTTC; CDR3: CASSYTRDEQYF
J: TRBJ2-5; D: TRBD2; V: TRBV12-5; size: -; DNA: TGTGCTAGTGGGACAGCGGGAGGGCCGGGAGAGACCCAGTACTTC; CDR3: CASGTAGGPGETQYF
J: TRBJ2-1; D: TRBD2; V: TRBV5-1; size: once; DNA: TGCGCCAGCAGCCCGACGGGACTAGCGGGATACAATGAGCAGTTCTTC; CDR3: CASSPTGLAGYNEQFF
J: TRBJ1-2; D: TRBD1; V: TRBV30; size: -; DNA: TGTGCCTGGAGTGATTTTGGGGGACAGGGTTACAAGGGCTACACCTTC; CDR3: CAWSDFGGQGYKGYTF
J: TRBJ2-7; D: TRBD1; V: TRBV2; size: -; DNA: TGTGCCAGCAGTGTGGACAGGGGGCTCTACGAGCAGTACTTC; CDR3: CASSVDRGLYEQYF
J: TRBJ1-2; D: TRBD1; V: TRBV13; size: once; DNA: TGTGCCAGCAGCTTCGGACAGGGTCGGGGTGGCTACACCTTC; CDR3: CASSFGQGRGGYTF
J: TRBJ2-4; D: -; V: TRBV7-2; size: -; DNA: TGTGCCAGCAGCTCCCAGGCTTCCAAAAACATTCAGTACTTC; CDR3: CASSSQASKNIQYF
J: TRBJ2-1; D: -; V: TRBV25-1; size: -; DNA: TGTGCCACTAGACCGGGCGGCGGGTACAATGAGCAGTTCTTC; CDR3: CATRPGGGYNEQFF
J: TRBJ1-1; D: -; V: TRBV7-8; size: once; DNA: TGTGCCAGCAGCTTACTACAGGGTGGGATCACTGAAGCTTTCTTT; CDR3: CASSLLQGGITEAFF
J: TRBJ1-2; D: -; V: TRBV20-1; size: -; DNA: TGCAGTGCTAGACAAAACTATGGCTACACCTTC; CDR3: CSARQNYGYTF
J: TRBJ2-3; D: TRBD2; V: TRBV2; size: -; DNA: TGTGCCAGCACCCTCGGGGGGGGCACAGATACGCAGTATTTT; CDR3: CASTLGGGTDTQYF
J: TRBJ1-5; D: TRBD1; V: TRBV2; size: few; DNA: TGTGCCAGCAGAGGACAGGGCTTCTCTGAAGAGCCCCAGCATTTT; CDR3: CASRGQGFSEEPQHF
J: TRBJ1-2; D: -; V: TRBV10-3; size: -; DNA: TGTGCCATCAATGAGCGGGGGGCTGGTGATGGCTACACCTTC; CDR3: CAINERGAGDGYTF
J: TRBJ1-4; D: TRBD1; V: TRBV4-2; size: few; DNA: TGTGCCAGCAGCCAAGGGCGACAGGGGTCTAATGAAAAACTGTTTTTT; CDR3: CASSQGRQGSNEKLFF
J: TRBJ2-1; D: -; V: TRBV29-1; size: -; DNA: TGCAGCGTTGGGAAAGGACTACTGGATGAGCAGTTCTTC; CDR3: CSVGKGLLDEQFF
J: TRBJ1-4; D: -; V: TRBV30; size: -; DNA: TGTGCCTGGAGTGTAAGCAGGGAGACGTTGTCTAATGAAAAACTGTTTTTT; CDR3: CAWSVSRETLSNEKLFF
J: TRBJ2-1; D: TRBD2; V: TRBV5-1; size: -; DNA: TGCGCCAGCAGCTTGGAAGGGCTAGCGGGAGGGCCGAGGAATGAGCAGTTCTTC; CDR3: CASSLEGLAGGPRNEQFF
J: TRBJ2-7; D: -; V: TRBV18; size: -; DNA: TGTGCCAGCTCACCACAACAGGGCAACGAGCAGTACTTC; CDR3: CASSPQQGNEQYF
J: TRBJ1-5; D: -; V: TRBV4-3; size: -; DNA: TGCGCCAGCAGCCAAGATTTGGGCTATCCGTATCAGCCCCAGCATTTT; CDR3: CASSQDLGYPYQPQHF
J: TRBJ1-2; D: -; V: TRBV9; size: few; DNA: TGTGCCAGCAGCGTAGCTCGGGAGGGTAATGACTATGGCTACACCTTC; CDR3: CASSVAREGNDYGYTF
J: TRBJ2-2; D: -; V: TRBV28; size: few; DNA: TGTGCCAGCAGTTTAACTCTAATCGGGGAGCTGTTTTTT; CDR3: CASSLTLIGELFF
J: TRBJ2-1; D: TRBD1; V: TRBV10-3; size: -; DNA: TGTGCCATCAGTCCCGGGACAGGTTTTTCCTACAATGAGCAGTTCTTC; CDR3: CAISPGTGFSYNEQFF
J: TRBJ1-2; D: -; V: TRBV7-2; size: -; DNA: TGTGCCAGCAGCTATTATGGGGGGCCTTTCTATGGCTACACCTTC; CDR3: CASSYYGGPFYGYTF
J: TRBJ2-5; D: TRBD2; V: TRBV11-2; size: -; DNA: TGTGCCAGCAGCTTAACGGGACTAGCGGGAGGGGGAGAGACCCAGTACTTC; CDR3: CASSLTGLAGGGETQYF